The clone carrying this T cell receptor beta chain was seen ten or more times. The data belong to a study of T cells in Graves' hyperthyroidism and ophthalmopathy. The source material, RNA transcripts, was used to amplify TCR beta CDR3 regions. First-round RT-PCR targeting the TCR CDR3 was performed with the HTBI primer set. TCRdb ran MiXCR on the multiplex PCR reads and lists one entry per CDR3 protein. The repertoire includes about 480,000 distinct CDR3 sequences, over 13% of them detected once, and about 17% sits in the top ten. In making diagnoses, clinical symptoms, serum thyroxine and TRAb, thyroid ultrasound and orbital computed tomography were all used. The sample comprised blood. This TCR was recovered from a woman aged 18-29 years with Graves' hyperthyroidism.

The CDR3 nucleotides are TGTGCCAGCAGCGAAACTAGCGGGAGGTTAAATGAGCAGTTCTTC. Protein: CASSETSGRLNEQFF. The rearrangement joins TRBV11-3 to TRBJ2-1, with 12 nucleotides matching TRBD2. With V trimmed by 5 bases and J by 7 bases, 6 bases remained unmatched. Germline values: CDR1 SGHNT, CDR2 YENEEA. CDR3 length: 15 residues. The complete variable domain, with remaining parts taken from reference TRBV11-3 and TRBJ2-1, reads EAGVVQSPRYKIIEKKQPVAFWCNPISGHNTLYWYLQNLGQGPELLIRYENEEAVDDSQLPKDRFSAERLKGVDSTLKIQPAELGDSAVYLCASSETSGRLNEQFFGPGTRLTVL.